This T cell receptor (beta chain) came from a study of identifying expanded T cells in peripheral blood. Whole-study findings and limits: Over about two and four weeks, about 17 and 20 clones changed, versus 1.2 between replicates. Across healthy donors, higher total template counts meant significantly greater roughly two-week count variance.

Healthy donors had no documented immune events, such as infections, while sampled. Germline V gene lookup returns CDR1 SGHTA and CDR2 FQGNSA. The CDR3 extends over 15 amino acids. V was trimmed by 7 bases and J by 6 bases, leaving 19 bases between them. The assay was immunoSEQ multiplex PCR, and TCRdb's table has in-frame clones only and misses some. This table holds 90,000 or so clones, 86% found once. The table lists this clone with a count of one. As yet, its antigen is unknown. The TCR originated in a person aged 18 to 75 in good health. J is TRBJ2-1 and V is TRBV7-2; D remains ambiguous. Input material: blood. The CDR3 protein is CASTLYLGVPNEQFF. CDR3 coding DNA: TGTGCCAGCACCCTTTATCTTGGCGTCCCCAATGAGCAGTTCTTC.